The next 30 T cell receptor beta chains were all read from a single sample in a study of cytomegalovirus exposure and HLA in healthy donors. PCR amplification relied on 60 Vbeta primers (plus 13 Jbeta primers). Assay used: immunoSEQ multiplex PCR; TCRdb lists only in-frame clones, some missing. Among tens of thousands of clones listed, roughly two thirds were seen once. The sample was PBMCs. All receptors derive from a man aged 25-45 years in good health and CMV-seronegative.

This chain uses TRBV6-5 with TRBJ1-5; tentative D call: TRBD1 (6 bases). Germline CDR1 and CDR2: MNHEY and SVGAGI. Trimming shortened V by 6 bases and J by 1 base, and 13 bases separated the two germline ends. This CDR3 has 15 amino acids. The CDR3 sequence: CASRLDSRSNQPQHF. CDR3 in DNA: TGTGCCAGCAGACTGGACAGCCGGAGCAATCAGCCCCAGCATTTT.

This clone was seen just once. The gene calls are TRBV9 and TRBJ1-1; D is uncertain. Deletions cut 0 bases from V and 0 bases from J, with 9 bases between. CDR3 length equals 15 residues. From germline, CDR1 is SGDLS and CDR2 YYNGEE. The CDR3 DNA reads TGTGCCAGCAGCGTAGAAGGTCGGGTGAACACTGAAGCTTTCTTT. Translating it yields CASSVEGRVNTEAFF.

The rearrangement joins TRBV11-2 to TRBJ2-4; 7 positions agree with TRBD1. V lost 5 bases, J lost 1 base, and 5 bases stayed unmatched. CDR3 length: 15 residues. CDR1 is SGHAT and CDR2 is FQNNGV in the germline V gene. The CDR3: CASSPLTGAKNIQYF. CDR3 DNA sequence: TGTGCCAGCAGCCCATTGACAGGGGCCAAAAACATTCAGTACTTC.

This clone occurred a few times. The chain carries TRBV6-5 and TRBJ2-7, with 9 bases fitting TRBD1. CDR3 length: 15 amino acids. In germline, CDR1 is MNHEY, CDR2 SVGAGI. Losses at the gene ends were 1 base for V and 0 bases for J; bases not matched to a gene: 1. In DNA, the CDR3 is TGTGCCAGCAGTTACTGGGACAGGGACTCCTACGAGCAGTACTTC. Translation: CASSYWDRDSYEQYF.

The chain uses TRBV27 and TRBJ1-1; 7 bases fit TRBD1. Germline V gene sequence: CDR1 MNHEY, CDR2 SMNVEV (reference sequence). This CDR3 is built from 14 residues. V lost 5 bases, J lost 0 bases, and 3 bases stayed unmatched. The CDR3 DNA reads as TGTGCCAGCAGTCACAGGGGTATGAACACTGAAGCTTTCTTT. Its protein is CASSHRGMNTEAFF.

The genes are TRBV6-1 and TRBJ2-3; D remains unclear. The V end was cut by 7 bases, the J end by 0 bases, with 11 bases between. CDR3 size: 14 residues. Germline values: CDR1 MNHNS, CDR2 SASEGT. Here the CDR3 reads CASMALASTDTQYF. The CDR3 DNA reads as TGTGCCAGCATGGCCTTGGCTAGCACAGATACGCAGTATTTT.

A single count supports this clone. This rearrangement joins TRBV6-1 to TRBJ2-7; TRBD2 agrees at 9 bases. This CDR3 is 13 amino acids long. CDR1 MNHNS and CDR2 SASEGT come from the germline V gene. Losses at the gene ends were 4 bases for V and 5 bases for J; bases not matched to a gene: 3. CDR3 in amino acids: CASSGTSANEQYF. The CDR3 DNA is TGTGCCAGCAGTGGGACTAGCGCCAACGAGCAGTACTTC.

This clone was seen only once. CDR3 sequence reads: CASSTTEENTEAFF. CDR3 bases: TGTGCCAGCAGTACGACAGAGGAGAACACTGAAGCTTTCTTT. The chain couples TRBV6-1 to TRBJ1-1; D is perhaps TRBD1 (5 bases). Germline V gene data show CDR1 as MNHNS and CDR2 as SASEGT. The CDR3 consists of 14 residues. V lost 5 bases and J lost 1, with 11 bases in between.

V usage is TRBV5-4 and J usage is TRBJ2-6, with 9 bases fitting TRBD2. The CDR3 loop spans 17 amino acids. With V trimmed by 0 bases and J by 1 base, 2 bases remained unmatched. Germline V gene sequence: CDR1 SGHNT, CDR2 YYREEE (reference sequence). CDR3 protein: CASSLGGGGSGANVLTF. Written as DNA, the CDR3 is TGTGCCAGCAGCTTGGGCGGGGGGGGGTCTGGGGCCAACGTCCTGACTTTC. Combining the CDR3 with reference TRBV5-4 and TRBJ2-6 gives the whole variable domain ETGVTQSPTHLIKTRGQQVTLRCSSQSGHNTVSWYQQALGQGPQFIFQYYREEENGRGNFPPRFSGLQFPNYSSELNVNALELDDSALYLCASSLGGGGSGANVLTFGAGSRLTVL.

In this sample, this clone turned up a few times. The chain combines TRBV6-5 with TRBJ2-5; D perhaps matches TRBD2 (7 bases). The CDR3 contains 15 residues. Trimming removed 6 bases from V and 1 base from J, with 15 bases in between. Germline V gene sequence: CDR1 MNHEY, CDR2 SVGAGI. The CDR3, as DNA: TGTGCCAGCAGAGAAATAGGGGGGGCCCAAGAGACCCAGTACTTC. Residues: CASREIGGAQETQYF.

This rearrangement joins TRBV11-2 to TRBJ1-1; D is perhaps TRBD1 (6 bases). V gave up 7 bases and J gave up 0 bases, with 9 bases separating them. This CDR3 comprises 13 residues. Germline loops: CDR1 SGHAT, CDR2 FQNNGV. CDR3 sequence: CASTGQLNTEAFF. The CDR3 DNA is TGTGCCAGCACCGGACAGTTGAACACTGAAGCTTTCTTT.

The chain carries TRBV6-1 and TRBJ2-7, with a weak D call TRBD2 (5 bases). V shed 5 bases and J shed 3 bases, with 11 bases lying between them. Germline V gene data show CDR1 as MNHNS and CDR2 as SASEGT. The CDR3 runs 13 residues. CDR3 protein: CASSTSAGYEQYF. The CDR3 bases are TGTGCCAGCAGTACCTCGGCGGGCTACGAGCAGTACTTC.

The J gene is TRBJ2-5, the V gene TRBV10-2; tentative D call: TRBD1 (6 bases). From germline, CDR1 is WSHSY and CDR2 SAAADI. Trimming pared 7 bases from V and 4 bases from J, leaving 19 bases between. The CDR3 covers 15 residues. This chain's CDR3 is CASTTRTAQRETQYF. DNA for the CDR3: TGCGCCAGCACTACACGGACAGCACAGCGAGAGACCCAGTACTTC.

This clone was counted only a few times. V and J are TRBV7-9 and TRBJ1-5; D might be TRBD1 (5 bases). The V end was cut by 5 bases, the J end by 5 bases, with 10 bases between. CDR1 and CDR2 from the germline V gene are SEHNR and FQNEAQ (reference sequence). The CDR3 sequence is 13 residues long. The CDR3 loop reads CASSLAGDQPQHF. CDR3 bases: TGTGCCAGCAGCCTGGCGGGGGATCAGCCCCAGCATTTT.

The chain has TRBV2 and TRBJ1-1; the match to TRBD1 covers 8 bases. J lost 3 bases, V lost 9 bases, and 12 bases had no gene match. CDR1 is SNHLY, CDR2 FYNNEI, per germline. The CDR3 loop spans 15 amino acids. CDR3 amino acids: CASGQGGTLYTEAFF. CDR3 coding DNA: TGTGCCAGTGGACAGGGAGGCACGTTGTACACTGAAGCTTTCTTT.

This clone was seen a few times. The chain recombines TRBV5-1 with TRBJ1-1; possible D gene TRBD1, 6 bases. This CDR3 is 16 amino acids long. Trimming removed 5 bases from V and 0 bases from J, with 17 bases in between. CDR1 and CDR2 from the germline V gene are SGHRS and YFSETQ. The CDR3 sequence is CASRLAVGGMNTEAFF. The CDR3 nucleotides are TGCGCCAGCAGATTAGCCGTAGGGGGAATGAACACTGAAGCTTTCTTT.

This clone was detected once. The chain couples TRBV27 to TRBJ1-5, with D hard to call. The CDR3 runs 13 residues. Germline-derived CDR1 and CDR2 are MNHEY and SMNVEV (reference sequence). Trimming pared 5 bases from V and 3 bases from J, leaving 8 bases between. This CDR3 reads CASSMTTNQPQHF. The CDR3 DNA reads TGTGCCAGCAGTATGACAACCAATCAGCCCCAGCATTTT.

The genes are TRBV4-1 and TRBJ2-2, with 9 nucleotides matching TRBD2. Germline trimming cut 5 bases from V and 3 bases from J; bases unmatched to any gene: 4. In germline, CDR1 is MGHRA, CDR2 YSYEKL. The CDR3 is 15 residues long. CDR3 region: CASSETSGYTGELFF. DNA of the CDR3: TGCGCCAGCAGCGAGACTAGCGGTTACACCGGGGAGCTGTTTTTT.

The chain links TRBV27 to TRBJ2-5; 8 bases are shared with TRBD1. The germline CDR1 and CDR2 sequences are MNHEY and SMNVEV (reference sequence). V shed 3 bases and J 4 bases; nucleotides not matched to a gene: 4. CDR3 length: 14 amino acids. The CDR3 reads CASSFGQGRETQYF. The CDR3 DNA reads TGTGCCAGCAGTTTCGGACAGGGACGAGAGACCCAGTACTTC.

This clone was counted only a few times. The V and J genes are TRBV7-6 and TRBJ1-1, with unresolved D. Between the trimmed V and J ends, which lost 1 base and 1 base, there was a span of 10 bases. The CDR3 is 15 residues long. Germline V gives CDR1 SGHVS, CDR2 FNYEAQ. In DNA form, the CDR3 reads TGTGCCAGCAGCTTAGATCATTTTAGGAACACTGAAGCTTTCTTT. Encoded protein: CASSLDHFRNTEAFF.

V gene TRBV28 combines with J gene TRBJ2-7; the match to TRBD1 covers 9 bases. The CDR3 extends over 15 amino acids. V was pared by 7 bases and J by 2 bases, with 9 bases of the junction left unmatched. CDR1 MDHEN and CDR2 SYDVKM come from the germline V gene. The CDR3 nucleotides read TGTGCCAGCAAGAGGCGGGACAGGGCCGCCTACGAGCAGTACTTC. Translated: CASKRRDRAAYEQYF.

The chain joins TRBV7-2 to TRBJ2-2; 15 bases agree with TRBD2. Germline CDR1 reads SGHTA; CDR2 reads FQGNSA. This CDR3 is built from 17 residues. J was trimmed by 6 bases and V by 5 bases; bases with no gene match: 7. CDR3 region: CASSLRGLAGGPGELFF. CDR3 DNA sequence: TGTGCCAGCAGCCTCCGGGGACTAGCGGGGGGTCCCGGGGAGCTGTTTTTT.

The chain links TRBV6-1 to TRBJ2-3; possibly TRBD2 for D (6 bases). This CDR3 spans 15 amino acids. Trimming took off 1 base at V and 0 bases at J, with 8 bases between the two ends. Germline CDR1 reads MNHNS; CDR2 reads SASEGT. CDR3 protein: CASSEVGSSTDTQYF. DNA for the CDR3: TGTGCCAGCAGTGAAGTCGGGAGTAGCACAGATACGCAGTATTTT.

J is TRBJ2-5 and V is TRBV7-2, with TRBD2 matching 8 bases. The V gene's germline CDR1 is SGHTA and CDR2 FQGNSA. V lost 3 bases and J lost 2; bases outside the gene matches: 2. The CDR3 has 14 residues. DNA for the CDR3: TGTGCCAGCAGCTTTCAGCGGGGGCAAGAGACCCAGTACTTC. Residues: CASSFQRGQETQYF.

This clone was detected only a few times. The rearrangement links TRBV2 to TRBJ1-1; TRBD1 matches at 10 bases. Germline CDR1 and CDR2: SNHLY and FYNNEI. The length of the CDR3 is 15 residues. J was trimmed by 1 base and V by 4 bases; bases with no gene match: 3. The DNA for the CDR3 is TGTGCCAGCAGTGGGGGACAGGGGTCGAACACTGAAGCTTTCTTT. Its translation is CASSGGQGSNTEAFF.

The CDR3: CASSLAWGVDTGELFF. The CDR3 DNA reads TGTGCCAGCAGCTTGGCGTGGGGAGTGGACACCGGGGAGCTGTTTTTT. The gene calls are TRBV5-4 and TRBJ2-2; weak D call: TRBD2 (5 bases). CDR1 and CDR2 (germline): SGHNT, YYREEE (reference sequence). The CDR3 extends over 16 amino acids. V gave up 0 bases and J gave up 3 bases, with 12 bases separating them. The full variable domain, completed using reference TRBV5-4 and TRBJ2-2, is ETGVTQSPTHLIKTRGQQVTLRCSSQSGHNTVSWYQQALGQGPQFIFQYYREEENGRGNFPPRFSGLQFPNYSSELNVNALELDDSALYLCASSLAWGVDTGELFFGEGSRLTVL.

The V call is TRBV13, the J call TRBJ2-1; 14 bases fit TRBD2. Germline V CDR1 and CDR2: PRHDT, FYEKMQ (reference sequence). V dropped 4 bases and J dropped 4; count of bases not matched to a gene: 6. This CDR3 comprises 17 residues. CDR3 nucleotides: TGTGCCAGCAGCTCACGGACTAGCGGGGGGAAATACAATGAGCAGTTCTTC. Translated: CASSSRTSGGKYNEQFF. The whole variable domain, filled in from reference TRBV13 and TRBJ2-1, reads AAGVIQSPRHLIKEKRETATLKCYPIPRHDTVYWYQQGPGQDPQFLISFYEKMQSDKGSIPDRFSAQQFSDYHSELNMSSLELGDSALYFCASSSRTSGGKYNEQFFGPGTRLTVL.

This clone was seen only once. The V call is TRBV7-9, the J call TRBJ1-1, with D possibly being TRBD1 (6 bases). Germline V gives CDR1 SEHNR, CDR2 FQNEAQ (reference sequence). The CDR3 totals 13 residues. V was cut by 3 bases and J by 9 bases, with 14 bases left in between. CDR3 bases: TGTGCCAGCAGCTTGCAGGGGCGTTCGAAAGCTTTCTTT. Translation gives CASSLQGRSKAFF. Based on the CDR3 plus reference TRBV7-9 and TRBJ1-1, the full variable domain is DTGVSQNPRHKITKRGQNVTFRCDPISEHNRLYWYRQTLGQGPEFLTYFQNEAQLEKSRLLSDRFSAERPKGSFSTLEIQRTEQGDSAMYLCASSLQGRSKAFFGQGTRLTVV.

In nucleotides, the CDR3 is TGCGCCAGCAGCCAGAAACCCCTACAGGGGGCCCACAATCAGCCCCAGCATTTT. Protein sequence: CASSQKPLQGAHNQPQHF. This chain links TRBV4-1 with TRBJ1-5; 9 positions match TRBD1. Germline CDR1 and CDR2: MGHRA and YSYEKL. The CDR3 is 18 amino acids. The trim removed 3 bases at V and 3 bases at J, leaving 12 bases unmatched.

This clone is judged medium-sized. The J gene is TRBJ1-1, the V gene TRBV6-1; D may be TRBD1 (5 bases). V lost 2 bases to trimming and J lost 4 bases, with 11 bases between them. Germline values: CDR1 MNHNS, CDR2 SASEGT. CDR3 length: 14 residues. CDR3 nucleotides: TGTGCCAGCAGTGAAAAAGGGAGGGGCACTGAAGCTTTCTTT. It translates to CASSEKGRGTEAFF.